This T cell receptor (beta chain) was sequenced in a study of T and B cells in COVID-19 patients. About the research overall: Median age was about 35 years in the recovered cohort and approximately 68 years in the active-infection cohort. Most of the 20 active-infection patients had comorbidities associated with unfavorable COVID-19 outcome.

This clonotype was counted between two and nine times. From blood, roughly 240-550 ng of genomic DNA served as TRB template. In germline, CDR1 is MNHEY, CDR2 SVGAGI. V was pared by 4 bases and J by 8 bases, with 10 bases of the junction left unmatched. The CDR3 is made up of 15 amino acids. Multiplex PCR with BIOMED2 TRB-A/B primer pools amplified TRB rearrangements. Using its own MiXCR run on the multiplex PCR reads, TCRdb lists one record per CDR3 protein. Of about 16,000 distinct CDR3 sequences detected, around 28% appear once; the ten largest clones hold approximately 3.3%. The sample was blood. The clonotype was recovered from a human donor who had recovered from COVID-19. The genes are TRBV6-5 and TRBJ1-2; 10 bases are shared with TRBD1. The CDR3 sequence: CASSSSDRGRDGYTF. As DNA, the CDR3 is TGTGCCAGCAGTTCGTCTGACAGGGGGCGTGACGGCTACACCTTC.